This is a list of T cell receptor beta chains from one sample in a study of cytomegalovirus exposure and HLA in healthy donors. Produced via immunoSEQ multiplex PCR; TCRdb's table is partial and in-frame only. The sample consists of fewer than 250,000 clones, around 76% of them appearing once. Specimen: PBMCs. These receptors all stem from a man in his forties in good health and CMV-seropositive. The CDR3 runs from the conserved cysteine through the conserved F or W. Fields, in order: J gene, V gene, D gene, clone size, CDR3 DNA, CDR3 protein. D genes are given only for firm matches. Size is omitted from some rows. Given values are once, few, many or a class for expanded clones.

TRBJ1-5 TRBV9 TRBD1 . TGTGCCAGCAGCGTAGGGGACAGGACGGGGCCCCAGCATTTT CASSVGDRTGPQHF
TRBJ2-6 TRBV4-2 . . TGTGCCAGCAGCCAGCCAACCGGGGGACCTGGGGCCAACGTCCTGACTTTC CASSQPTGGPGANVLTF
TRBJ1-2 TRBV10-3 . . TGTGCCATCAGTGCAGGGGCCGGCTATGGCTACACCTTC CAISAGAGYGYTF
TRBJ2-1 TRBV10-1 . . TGCGCCAGCAGTGACCAGGGCTCCTACAATGAGCAGTTCTTC CASSDQGSYNEQFF
TRBJ2-3 TRBV9 TRBD2 . TGTGCCAGCAGCGTGGGGGTGGTTAGCGGGATAGCGCAGTATTTT CASSVGVVSGIAQYF
TRBJ1-2 TRBV19 . . TGTGCCAGTAGTATCGGGCAGGGGTATGGCTACACCTTC CASSIGQGYGYTF
TRBJ1-1 TRBV7-9 TRBD1 few TGTGCCAGCAGCGCGGGACAGCCCTCAAACACTGAAGCTTTCTTT CASSAGQPSNTEAFF
TRBJ1-2 TRBV15 . . TGTGCCACCAGCAGAGGTGTTGGCAGAAGCGTCCACACCTTC CATSRGVGRSVHTF
TRBJ1-4 TRBV5-1 . . TGCGCCAGCAGCTGGACGACCTCAGGGATGGGTAATGAAAAACTGTTTTTT CASSWTTSGMGNEKLFF
TRBJ2-5 TRBV19 TRBD1 . TGTGCCAGTAGACACAGGGGTCAAGAGACCCAGTACTTC CASRHRGQETQYF
TRBJ2-1 TRBV4-2 . . TGTGCCAGCAGCCACGCACGGCTGGGAGTGGATGAGCAGTTCTTC CASSHARLGVDEQFF
TRBJ2-1 TRBV2 TRBD2 once TGTGCCACCAAGGACAGCGGGAGGGGTAATGAGCAGTTCTTC CATKDSGRGNEQFF
TRBJ2-7 TRBV20-1 . . TGCAGTGCTGAGGGCGGGGAGCAGTACTTC CSAEGGEQYF
TRBJ2-2 TRBV5-1 . . TGCGCCAGCAGCTTTGTAACATCCAACACCGGGGAGCTGTTTTTT CASSFVTSNTGELFF
TRBJ1-3 TRBV6-6 . . TGTGCCAGCAGTTACTCGACGGGAGCGGGAAACACCATATATTTT CASSYSTGAGNTIYF
TRBJ2-1 TRBV5-1 . few TGCGCCAGCAGCTTGCCTCTAGGTTACAATGAGCAGTTCTTC CASSLPLGYNEQFF